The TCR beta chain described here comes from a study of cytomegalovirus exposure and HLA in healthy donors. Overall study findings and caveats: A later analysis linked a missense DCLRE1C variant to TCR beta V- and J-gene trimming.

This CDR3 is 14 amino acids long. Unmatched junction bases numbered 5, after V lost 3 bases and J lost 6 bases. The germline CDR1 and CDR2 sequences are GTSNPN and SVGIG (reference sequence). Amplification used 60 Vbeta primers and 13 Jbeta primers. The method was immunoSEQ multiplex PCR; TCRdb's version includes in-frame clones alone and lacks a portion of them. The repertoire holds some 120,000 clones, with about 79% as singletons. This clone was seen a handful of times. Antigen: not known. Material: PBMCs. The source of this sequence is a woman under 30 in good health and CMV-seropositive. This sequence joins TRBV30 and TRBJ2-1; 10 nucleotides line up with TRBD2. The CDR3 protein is CAWRDSGGPNEQFF. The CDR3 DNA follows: TGTGCCTGGAGGGATAGCGGGGGGCCCAATGAGCAGTTCTTC.